The entry that follows covers one T cell receptor (beta chain) sequence. This record comes from a study of cytomegalovirus exposure and HLA in healthy donors. The PCR had 60 Vbeta and 13 Jbeta primers. Sequenced by immunoSEQ multiplex PCR; TCRdb stores in-frame clones only, minus some. There are some 130,000 clones in the sample; about two thirds occur only once, and around 4.2% lies in the top ten. The CDR3 consists of 14 residues. V trimming: 6 bases; J trimming: 4 bases; junction bases outside the gene matches: 5. Germline values: CDR1 MNHNS, CDR2 SASEGT. The receptor was isolated from a man aged 45-65 years in good health and CMV-seropositive. This chain connects TRBV6-1 to TRBJ1-4, with TRBD1 identical over 7 bases. The sequencing sample was made of PBMCs. The CDR3 nucleotides are TGTGCCAGCAGCCAGGGACAGAATAATGAAAAACTGTTTTTT. Protein product: CASSQGQNNEKLFF.